Below, 9 T cell receptor beta chains from the same sample are listed, as sequenced in a study of tumor-infiltrating lymphocytes in primary liver carcinoma. The roughly 18-34 mg bulk tissue piece was not sorted before simultaneous RNA and DNA extraction. cDNA specific to TCR beta was made from 500 to 650 ng of total RNA, with a constant-region primer employed for priming. Nested multiplex PCR, run for three rounds with slightly modified ARM-PCR, yielded TCR beta libraries. In the first two PCR rounds, TRBV1-TRBV30 forward primers were paired with a C-beta reverse primer, and each round lasted roughly 9 cycles. MiXCR, applied by TCRdb to the multiplex PCR reads, yields one record per CDR3 protein. The sample has over 100,000 distinct CDR3 sequences; roughly 70% are singletons. Sequencing was done on a sample of tumor-adjacent normal liver tissue. These receptors were taken from a woman aged 55-70 years with primary liver carcinoma and hepatitis B virus infection.

This rearrangement joins TRBV11-2 to TRBJ2-4; TRBD2 agrees at 9 bases. J was trimmed by 9 bases and V by 1 base; bases with no gene match: 10. The CDR3 has 16 amino acids. Looked up from germline, CDR1 is SGHAT and CDR2 is FQNNGV. Here the CDR3 DNA reads TGTGCCAGCAGCTTAGGGCGGGAGGGCCGAAACCGCATTCAGTACTTC. Residues: CASSLGREGRNRIQYF.

For this clonotype: Germline is not matched at one junction end, which may reflect a read error. The chain uses TRBV29-1 and TRBJ1-1; D remains unclear. Germline CDR1 is SQVTM and CDR2 is ANQGSEA. CDR3 length equals 12 residues. Here the CDR3 reads CSADLGNTEACF. CDR3 nucleotide sequence: TGCAGTGCCGACCTGGGGAACACTGAAGCTTGCTTT. Combining the CDR3 with reference TRBV29-1 and TRBJ1-1 gives the whole variable domain SAVISQKPSRDICQRGTSLTIQCQVDSQVTMMFWYRQQPGQSLTLIATANQGSEATYESGFVIDKFPISRPNLTFSTLTVSNMSPEDSSIYLCSADLGNTEACFGQGTRLTVV.

In regard to this clonotype: A much bigger clone sits one base away, suggesting this may be a read error. The chain links TRBV20-1 to TRBJ2-7; TRBD1 matches at 7 bases. Germline-derived CDR1 and CDR2 are DFQATT and SNEGSKA (reference sequence). This CDR3 contains 14 residues. The CDR3 bases are TGCAGTGCTAGAGATCGGGAAGGGGGCTACGAGGAGTACTTC. Residues: CSARDREGGYEEYF.

As for this clonotype: A read error may account for a junction end that differs from germline. The chain has TRBV11-3 and TRBJ2-1; 15 bases fit TRBD2. Germline-derived CDR1 and CDR2 are SGHNT and YENEEA. CDR3 length: 19 amino acids. The CDR3 bases are TGTGCCAGCAGCGCCGGACAGGGGGGACTAGCGGGAGGATATAATGGGCAGTTCTTC. This codes for CASSAGQGGLAGGYNGQFF. Drawing the rest from reference TRBV11-3 and TRBJ2-1, the complete variable domain is EAGVVQSPRYKIIEKKQPVAFWCNPISGHNTLYWYLQNLGQGPELLIRYENEEAVDDSQLPKDRFSAERLKGVDSTLKIQPAELGDSAVYLCASSAGQGGLAGGYNGQFFGPGTRLTVL.

In its sample, this clonotype was seen many times. The V call is TRBV5-1, the J call TRBJ2-3, with D maybe TRBD2 (5 bases). Trimming left V 3 bases short and J 2 bases short, with 13 bases between. The germline gives CDR1 SGHRS, CDR2 YFSETQ. CDR3 length equals 15 residues. The CDR3 nucleotides read TGCGCCAGCAGCTCGGCTAGCCTCCCCACAGATACGCAGTATTTT. This codes for CASSSASLPTDTQYF.

V usage is TRBV6-2 or TRBV6-3 and J usage is TRBJ2-4; no firm D call. The CDR3 runs to 15 residues. Trimming cost V 6 bases and J 4 bases, with 16 bases left between them. Germline CDR1 is MNHEY and CDR2 is SVGEGT. CDR3 coding DNA: TGTGCCAGCAGCTACGCAAATAGACCAAAAAACATTCAGTACTTC. Protein product: CASSYANRPKNIQYF.

Concerning this clonotype itself: Mismatch with germline at one junction end may stem from a read error. The V and J genes are TRBV6-5 and TRBJ2-5, with D tentatively TRBD1 (5 bases). The germline V gene encodes CDR1 MNHEY and CDR2 SVGAGI. The CDR3 spans 16 residues. CDR3 loop: CAISYSMGHGQKTQYF. The CDR3 nucleotides read TGTGCCATCAGTTACTCGATGGGGCATGGGCAGAAGACCCAGTACTTC.

As for this clonotype: Given the absence of the conserved phenylalanine or tryptophan at the CDR3 end, a read error is likely. The chain carries TRBV28 and TRBJ2-2; 8 bases are a match to TRBD2. Germline trimming cut 7 bases from V and 4 bases from J; bases unmatched to any gene: 14. Germline V gene sequence: CDR1 MDHEN, CDR2 SYDVKM. The CDR3 has 17 amino acids. CDR3 bases: TGTGCCAGCAACCTCCAGGGGACTAGTCCTCTCACCGGGGAGCTGTTTTCT. Translation: CASNLQGTSPLTGELFS.

The sample holds many counts of this clonotype. The rearrangement uses TRBV29-1 and TRBJ2-7; 15 positions agree with TRBD2. Looked up from germline, CDR1 is SQVTM and CDR2 is ANQGSEA. Unmatched junction bases numbered 4, after V lost 7 bases and J lost 0 bases. The CDR3 contains 15 residues. The CDR3 nucleotides read TGCAGCGCTGGGACTAGCGGGAGGTACTCCTACGAGCAGTACTTC. Protein product: CSAGTSGRYSYEQYF.